This T cell receptor beta chain is from a study of early T cells in non-severe SARS-CoV-2 infection. Study information: Bulk RNA from unsorted whole blood was sequenced; chains were unpaired. Study results and limitations: The study's VDJdb matching favored anti-spike CD8 responses and missed private and CD4 specificities.

Individual cDNA molecules were tagged with unique molecular identifiers, the study reported. TCRdb passed the 5' RACE reads through MiXCR, listing each CDR3 protein once. Of fewer than 80,000 distinct CDR3 sequences in the sample, about 11% were seen once. The CDR3 loop spans 12 amino acids. Germline CDR1 is MDHEN and CDR2 is SYDVKM. The ends were cut back, 5 bases at V and 5 bases at J, with 10 bases in the middle. This clonotype was seen repeatedly, ten times or more. Its target is unknown. The source is an adult who was a healthcare worker with PCR-confirmed SARS-CoV-2 infection or an uninfected control (not recorded which). The donor label of this sample is uncertain. The sample in question was whole blood, obtained at baseline. The chain joins TRBV28 to TRBJ2-7; D may be TRBD1 or TRBD2 (6 bases each). Here the CDR3 reads CASSLGGHEQYV. DNA for the CDR3: TGTGCCAGCAGTCTAGGGGGGCACGAGCAGTACGTC.